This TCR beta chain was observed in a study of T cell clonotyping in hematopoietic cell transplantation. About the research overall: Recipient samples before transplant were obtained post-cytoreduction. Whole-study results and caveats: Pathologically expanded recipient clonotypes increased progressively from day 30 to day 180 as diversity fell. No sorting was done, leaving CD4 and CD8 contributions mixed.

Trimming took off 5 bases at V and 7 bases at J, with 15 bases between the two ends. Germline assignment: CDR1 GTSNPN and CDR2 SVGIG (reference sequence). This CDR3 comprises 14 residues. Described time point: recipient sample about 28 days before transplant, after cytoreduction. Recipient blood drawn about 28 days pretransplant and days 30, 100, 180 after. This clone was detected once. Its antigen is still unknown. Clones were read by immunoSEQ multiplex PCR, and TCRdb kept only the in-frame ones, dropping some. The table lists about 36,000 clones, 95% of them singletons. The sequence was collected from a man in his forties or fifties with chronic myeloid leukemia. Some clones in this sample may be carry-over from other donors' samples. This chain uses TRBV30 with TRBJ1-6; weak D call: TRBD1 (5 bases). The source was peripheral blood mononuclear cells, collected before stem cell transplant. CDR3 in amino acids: CAWGLGTENSPLHF. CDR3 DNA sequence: TGTGCCTGGGGTCTTGGGACTGAGAATTCACCCCTCCACTTT.